These 3 T cell receptor beta chains originate from one sample sequenced in a study of T-cell reconstitution after alpha-beta-depleted transplantation in children. Unique molecular identifiers were incorporated during preparation of the TCRbeta library. MiXCR was run by TCRdb on the PCR reads, yielding one entry per CDR3 protein. The table includes 90,000 to 120,000 distinct CDR3 sequences, approximately 6% detected once. Here the sequenced sample was PBMCs, mostly from graft donor cells, taken 360 days after TCRalphabeta/CD19-depleted stem cell transplant. These receptors came from a male patient between 2 and 10 years old who had a stem cell transplant for acute lymphoblastic leukemia, so the T cells may come from the graft donor.

This clonotype was seen many times. This chain connects TRBV29-1 to TRBJ2-5; D possibly corresponds to TRBD2 (5 bases). The germline CDR1 and CDR2 sequences are SQVTM and ANQGSEA. The CDR3 has 13 amino acids. Trimming took off 2 bases at V and 7 bases at J, with 14 bases between the two ends. In nucleotides, the CDR3 is TGCAGCGTTGAATCAGGACCGAGCGGGACCCAGTACTTC. It encodes CSVESGPSGTQYF.

The table lists this clonotype with a few counts. V is TRBV6-1 and J is TRBJ2-5; perhaps D is TRBD1 or TRBD2 (5 bases each). Germline lookup yields CDR1 MNHNS and CDR2 SASEGT. Trimming removed 5 bases at V and 5 bases at J, with 18 bases between. This CDR3 has 15 amino acids. The CDR3: CASSQPSRGWETQYF. The CDR3 DNA reads as TGTGCCAGCAGTCAACCCTCGAGGGGTTGGGAGACCCAGTACTTC.

In this sample, this clonotype turned up many times. The gene calls are TRBV7-9 and TRBJ2-7; TRBD1 is a possible D gene (6 bases). V was trimmed by 7 bases and J by 4 bases, leaving 17 bases between them. Looked up from germline, CDR1 is SEHNR and CDR2 is FQNEAQ (reference sequence). The CDR3 loop spans 14 amino acids. CDR3 in DNA: TGTGCCAGCACCTCTTCCGTGGGGGCGTACGAGCAGTACTTC. It specifies CASTSSVGAYEQYF.